This T cell receptor beta chain was found in a study of blood T cells in healthy people across ages. Study-wide points: Without sorted subsets, naive and antigen-experienced compartments could not be conclusively compared. Higher diversity, along with more naive CD4+ cells, distinguished long-lived donors from aged donors. Estimates of total diversity, which came from one million sequenced T cells, were considered to be underestimates.

Points on this clonotype: Its antigen is unidentified.

Germline V gives CDR1 SGHVS, CDR2 FQNEAQ. The CDR3 is 14 residues long. The junction had 7 bases not matched to a gene; V was cut back by 5 bases and J by 4 bases. There were at least 5 micrograms of total RNA extracted from every sample. A second PCR of about 6 to 11 cycles used a sample-barcoded 5' primer and a J-beta primer mix. TCRdb redid the calling of the 5' RACE reads with MiXCR, one entry per CDR3 protein. The table has about 1.1 million distinct CDR3 sequences, less than 45% seen once; the top ten hold around 13%. The receptor was isolated from a man between 18 and 29 years old in good health. The chain links TRBV7-8 to TRBJ1-1, with TRBD1 identical over 7 bases. The sample taken for sequencing was blood. CDR3 protein: CASSDRQGTTEAFF. The CDR3 DNA follows: TGTGCCAGCAGCGACCGACAGGGCACCACTGAAGCTTTCTTT.